Below, 32 T cell receptor beta chains from the same sample are listed, as sequenced in a study of blood T cell repertoires in COVID-19 (dated by TCRdb to about 2020). The library was built by means of the immunoSEQ multiplex PCR assay. TCRdb took this table from immuneACCESS and kept in-frame rearrangements with V and J called. Such tables lack part of the clones; where checked against another copy, unresolved V genes explain under half of the gap, and the rest is unexplained. The sample yields approximately 100,000 clones; 70% to 80% were counted once. Around 0.92% of the sample rests with the top ten. The sequenced sample was peripheral blood. These receptors were collected from a human donor with acute or convalescent COVID-19. The donor label of this sample is uncertain.

The chain is built from TRBV10-1 and TRBJ2-3; TRBD1 agrees at 7 bases. CDR1 is WNHNN and CDR2 is SYGVQD in the germline V gene (reference sequence). V trimming: 6 bases; J trimming: 5 bases; junction bases outside the gene matches: 14. The CDR3 is 16 residues long. CDR3 nucleotides: TGCGCCAGCAGCGATCCCGGGACAGCCCTTGGAGATACGCAGTATTTT. Residues: CASSDPGTALGDTQYF.

The chain couples TRBV2 to TRBJ2-5; tentatively, D is TRBD1 (6 bases). CDR1 and CDR2 (germline): SNHLY, FYNNEI. This CDR3 has 13 amino acids. Between the trimmed V and J ends, which lost 5 bases and 3 bases, there was a span of 10 bases. CDR3 DNA: TGTGCCAGCAGTTGGGACAACGAAGAGACCCAGTACTTC. It encodes CASSWDNEETQYF.

The chain links TRBV30 to TRBJ2-3, with 7 bases identical to TRBD1. V lost 8 bases, J lost 6 bases, and 14 bases stayed unmatched. CDR3 length: 14 residues. The germline gives CDR1 GTSNPN, CDR2 SVGIG (reference sequence). The CDR3 loop reads CALTPRGQGDTQYF. DNA for the CDR3: TGTGCCCTTACCCCAAGGGGGCAGGGGGATACGCAGTATTTT. Filled out from reference TRBV30 and TRBJ2-3, the complete variable domain reads SQTIHQWPATLVQPVGSPLSLECTVEGTSNPNLYWYRQAAGRGLQLLFYSVGIGQISSEVPQNLSASRPQDRQFILSSKKLLLSDSGFYLCALTPRGQGDTQYFGPGTRLTVL.

The V call is TRBV13, the J call TRBJ1-3; D gene ambiguous. The CDR3 extends over 18 amino acids. Trimming removed 4 bases from V and 0 bases from J, with 19 bases in between. Germline V gene sequence: CDR1 PRHDT, CDR2 FYEKMQ (reference sequence). CDR3 protein: CASSSRSLRVTSGNTIYF. CDR3 DNA: TGTGCCAGCAGCTCCCGTTCCTTGAGGGTCACCTCTGGAAACACCATATATTTT. Full variable domain (missing parts from reference TRBV13 and TRBJ1-3): AAGVIQSPRHLIKEKRETATLKCYPIPRHDTVYWYQQGPGQDPQFLISFYEKMQSDKGSIPDRFSAQQFSDYHSELNMSSLELGDSALYFCASSSRSLRVTSGNTIYFGEGSWLTVV.

The chain recombines TRBV4-1 with TRBJ1-5; possibly TRBD1 for D (5 bases). The CDR3 runs 17 residues. Trimming stripped 3 bases from V and 0 bases from J, with 15 bases between. Looked up from germline, CDR1 is MGHRA and CDR2 is YSYEKL. CDR3 residues: CASSQFPMTVSNQPQHF. The CDR3 DNA follows: TGCGCCAGCAGCCAGTTTCCGATGACAGTTAGCAATCAGCCCCAGCATTTT.

This rearrangement joins TRBV2 to TRBJ2-1; D might be TRBD2 (6 bases). Looked up from germline, CDR1 is SNHLY and CDR2 is FYNNEI. Trimming left V 5 bases short and J 5 bases short, with 16 bases between. The CDR3 consists of 15 residues. The CDR3: CASSKSHAGNNEQFF. CDR3 bases: TGTGCCAGCAGTAAGAGTCACGCGGGGAACAATGAGCAGTTCTTC. Drawing the rest from reference TRBV2 and TRBJ2-1, the complete variable domain is EPEVTQTPSHQVTQMGQEVILRCVPISNHLYFYWYRQILGQKVEFLVSFYNNEISEKSEIFDDQFSVERPDGSNFTLKIRSTKLEDSAMYFCASSKSHAGNNEQFFGPGTRLTVL.

The chain couples TRBV19 to TRBJ1-5; D is perhaps TRBD1 (6 bases). In germline, CDR1 is LNHDA, CDR2 SQIVND (reference sequence). Trimming took 10 bases from V and 0 from J, leaving 16 bases between them. The CDR3 loop spans 15 amino acids. The CDR3 loop is CATRAGVYSNQPQHF. As DNA, the CDR3 is TGTGCCACTAGGGCAGGGGTCTATAGCAATCAGCCCCAGCATTTT.

This chain joins TRBV7-2 and TRBJ2-7; 11 positions match TRBD2. In germline, CDR1 is SGHTA, CDR2 FQGNSA. V shed 4 bases and J 0 bases; nucleotides not matched to a gene: 5. The CDR3 has 16 residues. The CDR3 sequence: CASSSVTSGDSYEQYV. CDR3 bases: TGTGCCAGCAGCTCAGTGACTAGCGGGGACTCCTACGAGCAGTACGTC.

V and J are TRBV25-1 and TRBJ1-3; 10 positions match TRBD1. Germline V gene lookup returns CDR1 MGHDK and CDR2 SYGVNS. Trimming removed 4 bases from V and 4 bases from J; junction bases left unmatched: 10. The CDR3 runs to 17 residues. CDR3 coding DNA: TGTGCCAGCAGTGGTCAGACAGGGGGCATCATCGGAAACACCATATATTTT. This codes for CASSGQTGGIIGNTIYF.

This chain links TRBV12-3 or TRBV12-4 with TRBJ2-7; unclear D gene. This CDR3 is built from 12 residues. The V end was cut by 1 base, the J end by 2 bases, with 3 bases between. DNA of the CDR3: TGTGCCAGCAGTTTAGGTACCTACGAGCAGTACTTC. This translates into CASSLGTYEQYF.

The CDR3 sequence is CASTKDFLNTGELFF. Here the CDR3 DNA reads TGTGCCAGCACCAAGGACTTCCTAAACACCGGGGAGCTGTTTTTT. V usage is TRBV6-5 and J usage is TRBJ2-2, with D perhaps TRBD2 (5 bases). Germline V CDR1 and CDR2: MNHEY, SVGAGI. The V gene lost 7 bases and the J gene lost 2 bases, with 14 bases spanning the gap. The CDR3 is 15 amino acids.

CDR3 amino acids: CASSTRQGGNQPQHF. DNA of the CDR3: TGTGCCAGCAGTACCCGACAGGGAGGCAATCAGCCCCAGCATTTT. J is TRBJ1-5 and V is TRBV6-6, with TRBD1 matching over 7 bases. Germline-derived CDR1 and CDR2 are MNHNY and SVGAGI (reference sequence). V lost 5 bases and J lost 2; bases outside the gene matches: 6. There are 15 residues in the CDR3.

The rearrangement uses TRBV18 and TRBJ2-3, with D possibly being TRBD2 (6 bases). The CDR3 sequence is 16 residues long. CDR1 KGHSH and CDR2 LQKENI come from the germline V gene. V lost 3 bases to trimming and J lost 5 bases, with 18 bases between them. The CDR3 bases are TGTGCCAGCTCACCCCAGAACCCTCGGGGAGGAGATACGCAGTATTTT. Its protein is CASSPQNPRGGDTQYF. The full variable domain, in which reference TRBV18 and TRBJ2-3 provide the parts outside the CDR3, is NAGVMQNPRHLVRRRGQEARLRCSPMKGHSHVYWYRQLPEEGLKFMVYLQKENIIDESGMPKERFSAEFPKEGPSILRIQQVVRGDSAAYFCASSPQNPRGGDTQYFGPGTRLTVL.

V usage is TRBV2 and J usage is TRBJ1-5; D not certain. CDR1 and CDR2 from the germline V gene are SNHLY and FYNNEI. The length of the CDR3 is 11 residues. Trimming shortened V by 4 bases and J by 6 bases, and 4 bases separated the two germline ends. The DNA of the CDR3 is TGTGCCAGCAGTGCCGGTCAGCCCCAGCATTTT. Translating it yields CASSAGQPQHF.

The chain joins TRBV27 to TRBJ2-3, with TRBD1 matching 9 bases. The CDR3 loop spans 16 amino acids. Germline CDR1 MNHEY, CDR2 SMNVEV (reference sequence). The V segment lost 8 bases and the J segment 4 bases; nucleotides outside the gene matches: 13. The CDR3 sequence: CASSGNRGLWADTQYF. The DNA of the CDR3 is TGTGCCAGCTCGGGGAACAGGGGGCTGTGGGCAGATACGCAGTATTTT.

The V and J genes are TRBV18 and TRBJ1-1; TRBD1 agrees at 9 bases. Germline values: CDR1 KGHSH, CDR2 LQKENI. V lost 6 bases to trimming and J lost 7 bases; unmatched junction nucleotides: 6. The CDR3 length is 13 residues. CDR3 sequence: CASSVQGAVEAFF. DNA for the CDR3: TGTGCCAGCTCCGTACAGGGGGCAGTTGAAGCTTTCTTT.

This clone was recorded once. CDR3 protein: CASSHPLNPDTEAFF. The CDR3 DNA follows: TGTGCCAGCAGCCATCCCCTCAATCCGGACACTGAAGCTTTCTTT. V usage is TRBV4-2 and J usage is TRBJ1-1; the D is unclear. CDR1 is LGHNA and CDR2 is YNFKEQ in the germline V gene. The V end was cut by 3 bases, the J end by 3 bases, with 14 bases between. The CDR3 totals 15 residues.

The rearrangement links TRBV27 to TRBJ2-2, with D maybe TRBD1 (6 bases). The V gene's germline CDR1 is MNHEY and CDR2 SMNVEV (reference sequence). There are 15 residues in the CDR3. V was shortened by 3 bases and J by 3 bases, with 11 bases between the two germline ends. DNA for the CDR3: TGTGCCAGCAGTTTGGGGCCAGGGGACACCGGGGAGCTGTTTTTT. Translation gives CASSLGPGDTGELFF.

V is TRBV6-5 and J is TRBJ1-6; D is possibly TRBD1 (5 bases). The CDR3 is 15 amino acids. V was clipped by 6 bases and J by 0 bases, with 9 bases between them. The V gene's germline CDR1 is MNHEY and CDR2 SVGAGI. The chain's CDR3 is CASRPDSSYNSPLHF. The CDR3 nucleotides read TGTGCCAGCAGACCTGACAGCTCCTATAATTCACCCCTCCACTTT.

The rearrangement uses TRBV18 and TRBJ1-3; TRBD1 agrees at 7 bases. Germline-derived CDR1 and CDR2 are KGHSH and LQKENI. The CDR3 covers 15 residues. The trim removed 2 bases at V and 4 bases at J, leaving 5 bases unmatched. CDR3 residues: CASSPEGARGNTIYF. CDR3 nucleotides: TGTGCCAGCTCACCAGAGGGGGCCAGGGGAAACACCATATATTTT.

This clone was observed a few times. The rearrangement uses TRBV4-1 and TRBJ1-5; no definite D call. The CDR3 has 17 residues. CDR1 is MGHRA, CDR2 YSYEKL, per germline. The V end lost 1 base, the J end lost 1 base, and 14 bases lay between the germline ends. CDR3 sequence reads: CASSQVAGRRSNQPQHF. The CDR3 DNA is TGCGCCAGCAGCCAAGTTGCGGGGAGACGGAGCAATCAGCCCCAGCATTTT.

The gene calls are TRBV19 and TRBJ2-2, with D perhaps TRBD1 (5 bases). The V end was cut by 5 bases, the J end by 1 base, with 8 bases between. CDR1 is LNHDA and CDR2 is SQIVND in the germline V gene (reference sequence). This CDR3 comprises 14 residues. In DNA, the CDR3 is TGTGCCAGTAGTGTCCAGGGGAACACCGGGGAGCTGTTTTTT. It specifies CASSVQGNTGELFF. The full variable domain, its missing parts supplied by reference TRBV19 and TRBJ2-2, is DGGITQSPKYLFRKEGQNVTLSCEQNLNHDAMYWYRQDPGQGLRLIYYSQIVNDFQKGDIAEGYSVSREKKESFPLTVTSAQKNPTAFYLCASSVQGNTGELFFGEGSRLTVL.

The CDR3 loop reads CATIPTGEVAHANTGELFF. CDR3 bases: TGTGCCACCATCCCGACAGGGGAAGTAGCCCACGCGAACACCGGGGAGCTGTTTTTT. The rearrangement uses TRBV24-1 and TRBJ2-2; 8 positions match TRBD1. The CDR3 has 19 residues. Looked up from germline, CDR1 is KGHDR and CDR2 is SFDVKD. With V trimmed by 8 bases and J by 0 bases, 16 bases remained unmatched.

This clone occurred a few times. The rearrangement links TRBV13 to TRBJ1-3; 8 positions match TRBD1. The V segment lost 5 bases and the J segment 0 bases; nucleotides outside the gene matches: 3. Germline V CDR1 and CDR2: PRHDT, FYEKMQ (reference sequence). The CDR3 is 15 residues long. Written as DNA, the CDR3 is TGTGCCAGCAGCAATACAGGGGGCTCTGGAAACACCATATATTTT. Translating gives CASSNTGGSGNTIYF. The variable domain in full, with the rest retrieved from reference TRBV13 and TRBJ1-3, is AAGVIQSPRHLIKEKRETATLKCYPIPRHDTVYWYQQGPGQDPQFLISFYEKMQSDKGSIPDRFSAQQFSDYHSELNMSSLELGDSALYFCASSNTGGSGNTIYFGEGSWLTVV.

V is TRBV15 and J is TRBJ1-2; no reliable D call. V lost 2 bases and J lost 4, with 11 bases in between. Germline-derived CDR1 and CDR2 are LNHNV and YYDKDF (reference sequence). The CDR3 has 14 amino acids. The CDR3 sequence is CATSRRDLTYGYTF. The CDR3 DNA sequence: TGTGCCACCAGCAGACGGGATTTAACCTATGGCTACACCTTC.

The V call is TRBV28, the J call TRBJ1-6; D is possibly TRBD1 (5 bases). Germline CDR1 is MDHEN and CDR2 is SYDVKM. The V end was cut by 3 bases, the J end by 4 bases, with 13 bases between. This CDR3 region has 16 residues. The CDR3 sequence: CASSFRAIRYNSPLHF. The CDR3 DNA reads as TGTGCCAGCAGTTTCAGGGCTATCCGATATAATTCACCCCTCCACTTT.

This sequence joins TRBV12-5 and TRBJ2-1, with 11 bases that match TRBD2. The CDR3 has 17 residues. J gave up 6 bases and V 0 bases, and 7 bases lay outside the gene matches. The germline V gene encodes CDR1 LGHNT and CDR2 FRNRAP. The CDR3 is CASGLVLGSGGGNEQFF. The CDR3 coding sequence is TGTGCTAGTGGTTTGGTACTGGGTAGCGGGGGGGGCAATGAGCAGTTCTTC.

The chain links TRBV28 to TRBJ1-3; 10 nucleotides line up with TRBD1. This CDR3 has 13 residues. CDR1 is MDHEN and CDR2 is SYDVKM in the germline V gene. Trimming took 6 bases from V and 7 from J; bases not matched to a gene: 3. In nucleotides, the CDR3 is TGTGCCAGCAGAAGGACAGGGGGGAACACCATATATTTT. Protein product: CASRRTGGNTIYF.

The chain carries TRBV9 and TRBJ2-5, with D possibly being TRBD1 (6 bases). Germline V lookup: CDR1 SGDLS, CDR2 YYNGEE. The CDR3 has 15 residues. V dropped 3 bases and J dropped 5 bases, with 17 bases sitting between them. The CDR3 protein is CASSGGKDSLETQYF. The CDR3 DNA reads as TGTGCCAGCAGCGGAGGGAAGGACAGTCTGGAGACCCAGTACTTC.

The chain joins TRBV7-8 to TRBJ1-3; D may be TRBD1 (6 bases). This CDR3 has 15 amino acids. The V gene lost 8 bases and the J gene lost 4 bases, with 18 bases spanning the gap. The germline gives CDR1 SGHVS, CDR2 FQNEAQ. CDR3 amino acids: CASVPDGGPGNTIYF. In DNA, the CDR3 is TGTGCCAGCGTACCTGATGGGGGCCCAGGAAACACCATATATTTT.

In this sample, this clone turned up many times. The V call is TRBV6-5, the J call TRBJ2-3; D may be TRBD2 (6 bases). Trimming removed 6 bases from V and 8 bases from J, with 9 bases in between. CDR3 size: 11 residues. Germline V CDR1 and CDR2: MNHEY, SVGAGI. CDR3 nucleotide sequence: TGTGCCAGCAGCAAGGAGGGTACGCAGTATTTT. Translation: CASSKEGTQYF.

This chain links TRBV2 with TRBJ2-2; D is perhaps TRBD2 (6 bases). This CDR3 comprises 16 residues. Germline V gene sequence: CDR1 SNHLY, CDR2 FYNNEI. V was pared by 4 bases and J by 0 bases, with 12 bases between. CDR3 protein: CASSVDGGPNTGELFF. The DNA for the CDR3 is TGTGCCAGCAGTGTAGACGGGGGTCCGAACACCGGGGAGCTGTTTTTT.